This TCR beta chain originates from a study of shared clonotypes between healthy human individuals. Concerning this clone itself: Its antigen is not identified.

Negatively enriched CD4+ T cells were divided by CD45RA into naive and memory. The study, taken as a whole, reports: Lower generation probabilities were found for non-shared clonotypes than for those shared by all four donors.

The test was conducted at deep level. For every subset, genomic DNA was evenly distributed across several immunoSEQ plates. This table comes from immunoSEQ multiplex PCR, and its TCRdb copy is limited to in-frame clones, with some not included. The data hold around 1.1 million clones, with roughly 74% observed a single time. Sample: memory CD4+ T cells from PBMCs. Subset denoted: CD45RA-negative fraction. This TCR came from a man younger than 30 in good health. Some clones in this sample may be carry-over from other donors' samples.

The CDR3 bases are TGTGCCAGCAGTGAATGGGGGGAAAAACTGTTTTTT. Encoded protein: CASSEWGEKLFF. The chain employs TRBV25-1 and TRBJ1-4; D possibly corresponds to TRBD1 (5 bases). There are 12 residues in the CDR3. Germline assignment: CDR1 MGHDK and CDR2 SYGVNS. Trimming stripped 1 base from V and 8 bases from J, with 5 bases between.